This section outlines one T cell receptor beta chain sequence together with its context. Its target is not known. Libraries were prepared by immunoSEQ multiplex PCR; TCRdb keeps only in-frame clonotypes and omits some of them. The sample consists of tens of thousands of clones, approximately 86% of them appearing once. The sample originates from a study of CD4 T cells in relation to SARS-CoV-2 and coronaviruses. Sequenced material: naive CD4+ T cells from PBMCs, cultured in vitro. Subset meaning: naive CD4+ T cells isolated by negative enrichment. This TCR came from an adult with COVID-19.

The CDR3 sequence: CASSLGARDEKLFF. The CDR3 DNA reads as TGTGCCAGCAGCCTCGGGGCCAGGGATGAAAAACTGTTTTTT. This rearrangement joins TRBV5-5 to TRBJ1-4; possibly TRBD1 for D (5 bases). This CDR3 spans 14 amino acids. Germline-derived CDR1 and CDR2 are SGHKS and YYEKEE (reference sequence). V was clipped by 4 bases and J by 6 bases, with 13 bases between them.